The 13 T cell receptor beta chains below come from one sample, sequenced in a study of CD8 T cells in Susac syndrome. Random hexamers served to reverse transcribe about 0.5 to 1 ug RNA. TCRdb reanalysed the immunoSEQ multiplex PCR reads using MiXCR and keeps one entry per CDR3 protein. The table includes about 76,000 distinct CDR3 sequences, approximately 95% detected once. The sample consisted of CD8+ T cells from PBMCs. The origin of the receptors is a human donor with Susac syndrome.

The chain is built from TRBV2 and TRBJ2-1, with D possibly matching TRBD1 (6 bases). CDR1 SNHLY and CDR2 FYNNEI come from the germline V gene. V dropped 1 base and J dropped 5 bases, with 12 bases sitting between them. The CDR3 extends over 15 amino acids. In DNA form, the CDR3 reads TGTGCCAGCAGTGAAGGGGGGCGGAGGAACAATGAGCAGTTCTTC. It codes for CASSEGGRRNNEQFF.

This clonotype was recorded a few times. The chain recombines TRBV7-8 with TRBJ2-1; 11 nucleotides agree with TRBD1. Germline CDR1 is SGHVS and CDR2 is FQNEAQ. The CDR3 extends over 16 amino acids. J gave up 7 bases and V 4 bases, and 9 bases lay outside the gene matches. The DNA for the CDR3 is TGTGCCAGCAGCTCGATTCTGGGACAGGGGGAGAATGAGCAGTTCTTC. Amino acid sequence: CASSSILGQGENEQFF. The full variable domain, in which reference TRBV7-8 and TRBJ2-1 provide the parts outside the CDR3, is GAGVSQSPRYKVAKRGQDVALRCDPISGHVSLFWYQQALGQGPEFLTYFQNEAQLDKSGLPSDRFFAERPEGSVSTLKIQRTQQEDSAVYLCASSSILGQGENEQFFGPGTRLTVL.

The V and J genes are TRBV18 and TRBJ1-1; 10 bases are shared with TRBD1. V was clipped by 3 bases and J by 6 bases; unmatched bases: 10. CDR3 length: 16 amino acids. Germline CDR1 is KGHSH and CDR2 is LQKENI. CDR3 nucleotide sequence: TGTGCCAGCTCACCTTATACCGGGACAGGGGACGCTGAAGCTTTCTTT. Translation: CASSPYTGTGDAEAFF.

This sequence joins TRBV20-1 and TRBJ2-7; 11 positions agree with TRBD2. V dropped 3 bases and J dropped 3; count of bases not matched to a gene: 1. Germline CDR1 and CDR2: DFQATT and SNEGSKA (reference sequence). The CDR3 extends over 13 amino acids. The CDR3 bases are TGCAGTGCTAGGACTAGCGGGATCTACGAGCAGTACTTC. This encodes CSARTSGIYEQYF.

J is TRBJ2-2 and V is TRBV7-8, with a tentative D call TRBD1 (6 bases). Between the trimmed V and J ends, which lost 2 bases and 5 bases, there was a span of 6 bases. The CDR3 is 13 residues long. The germline gives CDR1 SGHVS, CDR2 FQNEAQ. The CDR3 spells CASSLTGTGELFF. CDR3 DNA: TGTGCCAGCAGCTTAACAGGGACCGGGGAGCTGTTTTTT.

The CDR3 DNA reads TGTGCCAGCAGCCCCCGGGACTCGAGCACAGATACGCAGTATTTT. It is translated as CASSPRDSSTDTQYF. The rearrangement joins TRBV5-6 to TRBJ2-3; a weak D match, TRBD2 (6 bases). This CDR3 is 15 amino acids long. Germline values: CDR1 SGHDT, CDR2 YYEEEE. Trimming left V 4 bases short and J 0 bases short, with 12 bases between.

The J gene is TRBJ1-4, the V gene TRBV2; maybe TRBD1 (5 bases). Germline V gene data show CDR1 as SNHLY and CDR2 as FYNNEI. The V gene lost 0 bases and the J gene lost 10 bases, with 12 bases spanning the gap. The CDR3 is 14 residues long. The CDR3 reads CASSEAPGGGKLFF. In DNA, the CDR3 is TGTGCCAGCAGTGAAGCGCCTGGGGGGGGAAAACTGTTTTTT.

The chain joins TRBV12-3 or TRBV12-4 to TRBJ1-1; TRBD1 aligns across 7 bases. V shed 6 bases and J 2 bases; nucleotides not matched to a gene: 6. The length of the CDR3 is 14 residues. CDR3 amino acids: CASREGAVNTEAFF. As DNA, the CDR3 is TGTGCCAGCAGGGAGGGGGCCGTTAACACTGAAGCTTTCTTT.

This chain connects TRBV5-4 to TRBJ2-5; D possibly corresponds to TRBD2 (5 bases). CDR1 and CDR2 (germline): SGHNT, YYREEE (reference sequence). The CDR3 runs 14 residues. V was clipped by 3 bases and J by 5 bases, with 14 bases between them. CDR3 bases: TGTGCCAGCAGCTACCCCACTAGTGGGGAGACCCAGTACTTC. Translation gives CASSYPTSGETQYF.

The V and J genes are TRBV12-3 or TRBV12-4 and TRBJ1-4, with TRBD1 as a possible D gene (5 bases). Trimming cost V 0 bases and J 0 bases, with 14 bases left between them. The CDR3 length is 18 residues. This chain's CDR3 is CASSLALTQGATNEKLFF. CDR3 nucleotides: TGTGCCAGCAGTTTAGCGCTAACCCAAGGGGCAACTAATGAAAAACTGTTTTTT.

J is TRBJ1-1 and V is TRBV7-9; no firm D call. Germline V gives CDR1 SEHNR, CDR2 FQNEAQ (reference sequence). V lost 1 base and J 3 bases, leaving 9 bases between the germline ends. The CDR3 is made up of 14 amino acids. The CDR3 region is CASSLVPLDTEAFF. As DNA, the CDR3 is TGTGCCAGCAGCTTAGTCCCATTAGACACTGAAGCTTTCTTT.

The chain has TRBV3-1 and TRBJ2-1; D unresolved. V was pared by 1 base and J by 2 bases, with 9 bases between. The CDR3 sequence is 15 residues long. Germline V gene sequence: CDR1 LGHDT, CDR2 YNNKEL (reference sequence). The CDR3 is CASSQGRMTYNEQFF. As DNA, the CDR3 is TGTGCCAGCAGCCAAGGGCGGATGACCTACAATGAGCAGTTCTTC.

The J gene is TRBJ1-1, the V gene TRBV7-9; weak D call: TRBD1 (6 bases). The CDR3 length is 12 residues. Between the trimmed V and J ends, which lost 3 bases and 6 bases, there was a span of 8 bases. Germline CDR1 SEHNR, CDR2 FQNEAQ (reference sequence). The chain's CDR3 is CASSFGQPEAFF. The CDR3 DNA reads TGTGCCAGCAGCTTTGGACAGCCTGAAGCTTTCTTT. The variable domain in full, with the rest retrieved from reference TRBV7-9 and TRBJ1-1, is DTGVSQNPRHKITKRGQNVTFRCDPISEHNRLYWYRQTLGQGPEFLTYFQNEAQLEKSRLLSDRFSAERPKGSFSTLEIQRTEQGDSAMYLCASSFGQPEAFFGQGTRLTVV.